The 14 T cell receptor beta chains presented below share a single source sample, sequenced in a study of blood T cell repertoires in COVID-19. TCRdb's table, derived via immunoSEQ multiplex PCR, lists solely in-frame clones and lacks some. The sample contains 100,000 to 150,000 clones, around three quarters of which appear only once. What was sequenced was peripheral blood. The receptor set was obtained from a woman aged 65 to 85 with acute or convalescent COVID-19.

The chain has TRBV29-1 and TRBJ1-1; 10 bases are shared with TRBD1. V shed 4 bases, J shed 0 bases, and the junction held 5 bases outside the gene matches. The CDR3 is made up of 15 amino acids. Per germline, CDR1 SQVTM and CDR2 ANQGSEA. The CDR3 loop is CSVGATGGLNTEAFF. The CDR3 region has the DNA TGCAGCGTTGGGGCGACAGGGGGCCTGAACACTGAAGCTTTCTTT. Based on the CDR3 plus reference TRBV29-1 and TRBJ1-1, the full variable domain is SAVISQKPSRDICQRGTSLTIQCQVDSQVTMMFWYRQQPGQSLTLIATANQGSEATYESGFVIDKFPISRPNLTFSTLTVSNMSPEDSSIYLCSVGATGGLNTEAFFGQGTRLTVV.

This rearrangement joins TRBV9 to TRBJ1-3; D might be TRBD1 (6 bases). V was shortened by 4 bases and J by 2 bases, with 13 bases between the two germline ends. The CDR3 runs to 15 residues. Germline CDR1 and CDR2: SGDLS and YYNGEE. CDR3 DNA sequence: TGTGCCAGCAGCAAGGGGGTAAAGGCTGGAAACACCATATATTTT. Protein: CASSKGVKAGNTIYF.

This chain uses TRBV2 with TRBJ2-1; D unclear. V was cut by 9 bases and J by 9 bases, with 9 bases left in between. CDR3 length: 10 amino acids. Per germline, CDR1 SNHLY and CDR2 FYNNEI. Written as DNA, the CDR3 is TGTGCCAGTGCTGTCGGTGAGCAGTTCTTC. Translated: CASAVGEQFF.

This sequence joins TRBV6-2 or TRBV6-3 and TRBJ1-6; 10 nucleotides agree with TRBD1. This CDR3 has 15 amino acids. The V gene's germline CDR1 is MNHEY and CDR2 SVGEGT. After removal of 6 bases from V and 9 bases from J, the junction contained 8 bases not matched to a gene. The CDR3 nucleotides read TGTGCCAGCAGCCTGGGACAGGGGAGTAGTTCACCCCTCCACTTT. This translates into CASSLGQGSSSPLHF.

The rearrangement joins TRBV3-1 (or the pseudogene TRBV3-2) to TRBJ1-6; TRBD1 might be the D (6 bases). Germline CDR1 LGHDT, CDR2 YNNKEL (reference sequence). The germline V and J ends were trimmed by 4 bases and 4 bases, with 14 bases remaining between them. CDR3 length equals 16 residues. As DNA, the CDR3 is TGTGCCAGCAGCCTTTGTGACAGGCCTTATAATTCACCCCTCCACTTT. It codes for CASSLCDRPYNSPLHF.

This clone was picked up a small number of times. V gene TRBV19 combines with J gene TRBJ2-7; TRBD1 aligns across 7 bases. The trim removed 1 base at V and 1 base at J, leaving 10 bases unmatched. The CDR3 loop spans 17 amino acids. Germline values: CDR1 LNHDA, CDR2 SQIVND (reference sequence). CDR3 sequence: CASSIGPRYRGSYEQYF. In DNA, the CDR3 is TGTGCCAGTAGTATAGGTCCACGATACAGGGGTTCCTACGAGCAGTACTTC.

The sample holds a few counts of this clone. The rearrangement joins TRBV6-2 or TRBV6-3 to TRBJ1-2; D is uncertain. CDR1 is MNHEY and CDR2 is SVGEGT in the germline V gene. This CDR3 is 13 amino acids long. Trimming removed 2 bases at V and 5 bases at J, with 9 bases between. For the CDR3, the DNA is TGTGCCAGCAGTTACGATGGGCTGTATGGCTACACCTTC. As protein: CASSYDGLYGYTF.

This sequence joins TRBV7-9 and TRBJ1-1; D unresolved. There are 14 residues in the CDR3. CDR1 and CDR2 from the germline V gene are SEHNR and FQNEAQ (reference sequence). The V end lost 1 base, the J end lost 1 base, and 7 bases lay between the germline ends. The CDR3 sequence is CASSLGLSNTEAFF. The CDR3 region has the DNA TGTGCCAGCAGCTTAGGACTCTCGAACACTGAAGCTTTCTTT.

The CDR3 reads CASSLAGGSSTGELFF. CDR3 DNA sequence: TGTGCCAGCAGTTTAGCGGGGGGCAGCTCCACCGGGGAGCTGTTTTTT. The V call is TRBV28, the J call TRBJ2-2; 8 positions agree with TRBD2. Germline CDR1 and CDR2: MDHEN and SYDVKM. After removal of 2 bases from V and 4 bases from J, the junction contained 6 bases not matched to a gene. The CDR3 has 16 amino acids.

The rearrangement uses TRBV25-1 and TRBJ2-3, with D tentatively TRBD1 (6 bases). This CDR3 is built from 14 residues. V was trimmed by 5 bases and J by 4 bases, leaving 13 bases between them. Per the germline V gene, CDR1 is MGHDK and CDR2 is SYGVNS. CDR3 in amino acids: CASSRDWGPDTQYF. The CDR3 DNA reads TGTGCCAGCAGTCGCGACTGGGGGCCAGATACGCAGTATTTT.

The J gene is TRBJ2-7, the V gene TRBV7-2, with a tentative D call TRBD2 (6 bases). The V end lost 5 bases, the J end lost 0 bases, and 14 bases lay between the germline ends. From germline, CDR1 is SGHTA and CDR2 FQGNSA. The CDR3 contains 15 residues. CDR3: CASSILADPSYEQYF. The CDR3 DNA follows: TGTGCCAGCAGCATATTAGCGGACCCCTCCTACGAGCAGTACTTC.

DNA for the CDR3: TGTGCCAGCACCTCCTGGGGGGGGCAAGGCACAGATACGCAGTATTTT. This gives the protein CASTSWGGQGTDTQYF. The V call is TRBV28, the J call TRBJ2-3, with a possible D match to TRBD2 (7 bases). Per germline, CDR1 MDHEN and CDR2 SYDVKM. The CDR3 runs to 16 residues. Trimming took 7 bases from V and 1 from J, leaving 18 bases between them.

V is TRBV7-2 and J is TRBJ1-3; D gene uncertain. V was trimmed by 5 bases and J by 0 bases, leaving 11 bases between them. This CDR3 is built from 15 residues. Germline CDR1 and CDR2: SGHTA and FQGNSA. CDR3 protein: CASSQQAVSGNTIYF. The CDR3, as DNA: TGTGCCAGCAGCCAGCAAGCGGTCTCTGGAAACACCATATATTTT.

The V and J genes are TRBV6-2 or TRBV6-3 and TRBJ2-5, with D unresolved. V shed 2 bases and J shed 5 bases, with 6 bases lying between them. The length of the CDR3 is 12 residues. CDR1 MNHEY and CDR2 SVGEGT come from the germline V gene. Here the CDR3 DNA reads TGTGCCAGCAGTTACCTCCCGGAGACCCAGTACTTC. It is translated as CASSYLPETQYF.